One and the same sample provided the 22 T cell receptor beta chains below, sequenced in a study of control samples from healthy donors and cancer patients. Repertoires were generated with immunoSEQ multiplex PCR, while TCRdb's copy carries only in-frame clones and drops some. The sample shows 130,000 or so clones, 85% to 95% of them seen only once. The sample was PBMCs. These receptors originate from a man aged 60 to 69 with colorectal cancer.

This clone was seen a single time. The rearrangement uses TRBV12-3 or TRBV12-4 and TRBJ2-1, with D possibly being TRBD1 (6 bases). The CDR3 runs 13 residues. V shed 7 bases and J shed 3 bases, with 10 bases lying between them. This CDR3 is CASIKQGYNEQFF. CDR3 coding DNA: TGTGCCAGCATAAAACAGGGCTACAATGAGCAGTTCTTC.

V and J are TRBV4-2 and TRBJ1-3; 10 positions match TRBD1. The CDR3 runs to 17 residues. The junction had 7 bases not matched to a gene; V was cut back by 4 bases and J by 1 base. Germline assignment: CDR1 LGHNA and CDR2 YNFKEQ. CDR3 coding DNA: TGTGCCAGCAGCCGTCTGACGGGACAGGGGTCTGGAAACACCATATATTTT. Its translation: CASSRLTGQGSGNTIYF.

J is TRBJ1-1 and V is TRBV29-1, with D perhaps TRBD1 (6 bases). The CDR3 runs to 14 residues. Germline-derived CDR1 and CDR2 are SQVTM and ANQGSEA. V was pared by 8 bases and J by 3 bases, with 19 bases between. For the CDR3, the DNA is TGCAGCTCGCAGGTTCGGGGGGGCGACACTGAAGCTTTCTTT. This codes for CSSQVRGGDTEAFF.

The rearrangement uses TRBV28 and TRBJ2-7; TRBD2 is a possible D gene (6 bases). This CDR3 is 15 amino acids long. Per germline, CDR1 MDHEN and CDR2 SYDVKM. The V end was cut by 4 bases, the J end by 7 bases, with 20 bases between. CDR3 coding DNA: TGTGCCAGCAGTTCTCTACGGGACTCCGGGGGAGAGCAGTACTTC. Translation: CASSSLRDSGGEQYF. Full variable domain (missing parts from reference TRBV28 and TRBJ2-7): DVKVTQSSRYLVKRTGEKVFLECVQDMDHENMFWYRQDPGLGLRLIYFSYDVKMKEKGDIPEGYSVSREKKERFSLILESASTNQTSMYLCASSSLRDSGGEQYFGPGTRLTVT.

The chain has TRBV9 and TRBJ2-6; D is unresolved. Per germline, CDR1 SGDLS and CDR2 YYNGEE. Trimming took 3 bases from V and 4 from J, leaving 5 bases between them. The CDR3 spans 13 residues. The chain's CDR3 is CASSASGANVLTF. The CDR3 DNA reads as TGTGCCAGCAGCGCCTCGGGGGCCAACGTCCTGACTTTC.

The V and J genes are TRBV10-3 and TRBJ2-3; D is perhaps TRBD1 (6 bases). With 2 bases removed from V and 6 bases from J, the gap between germline ends came to 6 bases. Germline CDR1 reads ENHRY; CDR2 reads SYGVKD. The CDR3 is 12 residues long. CDR3 protein: CAISERGDTQYF. The CDR3 nucleotides read TGTGCCATCAGTGAGAGGGGGGATACGCAGTATTTT.

V usage is TRBV7-2 and J usage is TRBJ2-5; a weak D match, TRBD2 (6 bases). Per the germline V gene, CDR1 is SGHTA and CDR2 is FQGNSA. This CDR3 has 15 amino acids. V gave up 0 bases and J gave up 2 bases, with 10 bases separating them. DNA of the CDR3: TGTGCCAGCAGCTTAGCGGGGGGTGCTCAAGAGACCCAGTACTTC. Protein: CASSLAGGAQETQYF.

J is TRBJ2-7 and V is TRBV6-2 or TRBV6-3; 9 nucleotides align to TRBD2. J was trimmed by 5 bases and V by 5 bases; bases with no gene match: 7. Germline-derived CDR1 and CDR2 are MNHEY and SVGEGT. The CDR3 contains 14 residues. In DNA form, the CDR3 reads TGTGCCAGCAGTACAGCGGGGGGCCCGGACGAGCAGTACTTC. Translation: CASSTAGGPDEQYF.

This rearrangement joins TRBV18 to TRBJ2-7; TRBD1 matches at 9 bases. V dropped 2 bases and J dropped 4; count of bases not matched to a gene: 6. CDR3 length equals 15 residues. Germline values: CDR1 KGHSH, CDR2 LQKENI. CDR3 bases: TGTGCCAGCTCACCAGGGACAGGGCGAGGATACGAGCAGTACTTC. Translated, it gives CASSPGTGRGYEQYF. Drawing the rest from reference TRBV18 and TRBJ2-7, the complete variable domain is NAGVMQNPRHLVRRRGQEARLRCSPMKGHSHVYWYRQLPEEGLKFMVYLQKENIIDESGMPKERFSAEFPKEGPSILRIQQVVRGDSAAYFCASSPGTGRGYEQYFGPGTRLTVT.

There are a few counts of this clone. This sequence joins TRBV5-4 and TRBJ1-1; D call uncertain. The CDR3 is 12 amino acids. V was clipped by 4 bases and J by 2 bases, with 6 bases between them. Germline CDR1 and CDR2: SGHNT and YYREEE (reference sequence). The CDR3 is CASSLPNTEAFF. CDR3 DNA: TGTGCCAGCAGCCTACCTAACACTGAAGCTTTCTTT.

The chain couples TRBV6-5 to TRBJ2-7, with TRBD1 identical over 7 bases. The germline V gene encodes CDR1 MNHEY and CDR2 SVGAGI. This CDR3 region has 14 residues. With V trimmed by 0 bases and J by 7 bases, 6 bases remained unmatched. CDR3 in DNA: TGTGCCAGCAGTTACTCGACAGGGACGGGGGAGCAGTACTTC. Encoded protein: CASSYSTGTGEQYF.

This chain links TRBV7-2 with TRBJ1-1, with unresolved D. Germline assignment: CDR1 SGHTA and CDR2 FQGNSA. This CDR3 comprises 14 residues. V lost 5 bases and J lost 1, with 11 bases in between. The CDR3, as DNA: TGTGCCAGCAGCCCAGGCCCGGGGAACACTGAAGCTTTCTTT. Translating it yields CASSPGPGNTEAFF.

The chain uses TRBV5-4 and TRBJ1-1; 7 positions match TRBD1. The CDR3 loop spans 15 amino acids. The trim removed 4 bases at V and 1 base at J, leaving 7 bases unmatched. Germline V CDR1 and CDR2: SGHNT, YYREEE (reference sequence). CDR3 sequence (DNA): TGTGCCAGCAGCCTTCCCGGGACAGCGAACACTGAAGCTTTCTTT. It yields the protein CASSLPGTANTEAFF.

A word on this clone: This sample also contains other DNA sequences that code for the same CDR3. The chain links TRBV5-1 to TRBJ2-5, with 8 bases matching TRBD1. V lost 0 bases and J lost 1; bases outside the gene matches: 2. The CDR3 extends over 15 amino acids. Germline V gene lookup returns CDR1 SGHRS and CDR2 YFSETQ. CDR3 in DNA: TGCGCCAGCAGCTTGGGGACAGGGATCCAAGAGACCCAGTACTTC. Protein product: CASSLGTGIQETQYF.

The gene calls are TRBV2 and TRBJ2-3; TRBD2 agrees at 10 bases. CDR1 is SNHLY and CDR2 is FYNNEI in the germline V gene. The CDR3 has 15 amino acids. The trim removed 6 bases at V and 2 bases at J, leaving 5 bases unmatched. CDR3 residues: CASRQLAGYTDTQYF. CDR3 in DNA: TGTGCCAGCAGACAACTAGCGGGGTACACAGATACGCAGTATTTT.

The chain has TRBV5-1 and TRBJ1-1; no clear D. With 4 bases removed from V and 0 bases from J, the gap between germline ends came to 7 bases. Germline V gene data show CDR1 as SGHRS and CDR2 as YFSETQ. The CDR3 is made up of 13 amino acids. The CDR3 nucleotides read TGCGCCAGCAGCATCGACCTGAACACTGAAGCTTTCTTT. This codes for CASSIDLNTEAFF. Drawing the rest from reference TRBV5-1 and TRBJ1-1, the complete variable domain is KAGVTQTPRYLIKTRGQQVTLSCSPISGHRSVSWYQQTPGQGLQFLFEYFSETQRNKGNFPGRFSGRQFSNSRSEMNVSTLELGDSALYLCASSIDLNTEAFFGQGTRLTVV.

This chain links TRBV6-5 with TRBJ1-2; D unclear. V lost 2 bases, J lost 6 bases, and 16 bases lay in between. The length of the CDR3 is 15 residues. CDR1 is MNHEY, CDR2 SVGAGI, per germline. This CDR3 is CASSYGQKERHGYTF. The CDR3, as DNA: TGTGCCAGCAGTTACGGGCAAAAGGAAAGGCATGGCTACACCTTC.

This chain links TRBV7-9 with TRBJ1-2; D uncertain. Per the germline V gene, CDR1 is SEHNR and CDR2 is FQNEAQ (reference sequence). Trimming cost V 2 bases and J 3 bases, with 7 bases left between them. CDR3 length equals 13 residues. The CDR3 DNA sequence: TGTGCCAGCAGCTTAAGTAGGGACTATGGCTACACCTTC. The encoded protein is CASSLSRDYGYTF.

J is TRBJ1-2 and V is TRBV29-1, with D unclear. The V end lost 3 bases, the J end lost 6 bases, and 8 bases lay between the germline ends. The CDR3 is 11 residues long. Germline assignment: CDR1 SQVTM and CDR2 ANQGSEA. CDR3 bases: TGCAGCGTTGATACGGTGGATGGCTACACCTTC. Protein product: CSVDTVDGYTF.

This chain joins TRBV2 and TRBJ1-6; D might be TRBD1 (6 bases). The CDR3 loop spans 13 amino acids. CDR1 and CDR2 (germline): SNHLY, FYNNEI. The germline V and J ends were trimmed by 9 bases and 11 bases, with 17 bases remaining between them. CDR3 DNA: TGTGCCAGTAGCCAGGGGAATCTAGCACCCCTCCACTTT. This gives the protein CASSQGNLAPLHF. Variable domain in full (rest from reference TRBV2 and TRBJ1-6): EPEVTQTPSHQVTQMGQEVILRCVPISNHLYFYWYRQILGQKVEFLVSFYNNEISEKSEIFDDQFSVERPDGSNFTLKIRSTKLEDSAMYFCASSQGNLAPLHFGNGTRLTVT.

The V call is TRBV6-5, the J call TRBJ1-2; D is unclear. The germline V and J ends were trimmed by 0 bases and 0 bases, with 11 bases remaining between them. The CDR3 covers 16 residues. Germline V gene sequence: CDR1 MNHEY, CDR2 SVGAGI. The CDR3 nucleotides are TGTGCCAGCAGTTACTCGGGTCAGTTCACTAACTATGGCTACACCTTC. Translated, it gives CASSYSGQFTNYGYTF.

The rearrangement joins TRBV18 to TRBJ2-2; 9 bases are a match to TRBD1. Germline V lookup: CDR1 KGHSH, CDR2 LQKENI. This CDR3 has 15 amino acids. The J segment lost 5 bases and the V segment lost 6 bases, leaving 7 bases of the junction unmatched. The CDR3 spells CASSLGQGRTGELFF. In DNA form, the CDR3 reads TGTGCCAGCTCTCTGGGACAGGGAAGGACCGGGGAGCTGTTTTTT.